The sequence of this TCR beta chain was determined in a study of CD8 T cells in ankylosing spondylitis. Study observations and caveats: Disease-linked clones displayed a CD8+ phenotype and appeared relatively rarely in peripheral blood. Disease-linked clones were reportedly significantly enriched in matched ankylosing spondylitis synovial fluid. Blood from ankylosing spondylitis patients appeared to carry a characteristic roughly eight-variant TCR beta motif.

Unmatched junction bases numbered 6, after V lost 1 base and J lost 6 bases. In germline, CDR1 is SGHVS, CDR2 FQNEAQ. The CDR3 totals 16 residues. This clonotype was detected many times. What it binds is unknown. With molecular barcodes, quantitative 5'-RACE was used to make the TCR beta libraries. TCRdb re-called the 5' RACE reads through MiXCR, storing one row per CDR3 protein. The profile covers roughly 300,000 distinct CDR3 sequences, with roughly 8% appearing a single time and roughly 15% taken by the ten largest. The rearrangement joins TRBV7-8 to TRBJ2-1, with 10 nucleotides matching TRBD1. Material for sequencing was blood, either unsorted or a sorted T cell fraction (not recorded which). This receptor was obtained from a male donor with ankylosing spondylitis. The CDR3 DNA follows: TGTGCCAGCAGCTTAGTAACAGGGGACAGGGGCAATGAGCAGTTCTTC. This codes for CASSLVTGDRGNEQFF.